The source of this T cell receptor beta chain is a study of blood T cell repertoires in COVID-19. Across the whole study: The origin of the acute and convalescent COVID-19 samples was the United States, Italy and Spain. From T cells, B-cell-depleted T cells, or PBMCs came the material, which was cDNA or gDNA.

CDR1 DFQATT and CDR2 SNEGSKA come from the germline V gene (reference sequence). This CDR3 region has 13 residues. Trimming left V 3 bases short and J 3 bases short, with 12 bases between. How the authors handled the data: Reference gene primer amplification in the assay estimated nucleated cell counts. Profiling relied on immunoSEQ multiplex PCR, and the TCRdb table lists in-frame clones only, not all of them. The V and J calls and clone size were taken over from that table, and D and trimming were inferred from the DNA. The sample records roughly 170,000 clones, 88% being singletons. This TCR was sampled from a man in his 60s with acute or convalescent COVID-19. The J gene is TRBJ2-7, the V gene TRBV20-1, with D uncertain. The sample comprised peripheral blood. The CDR3 region has the DNA TGCAGTGCTAGTAACAGTCAGATCTACGAGCAGTACTTC. Protein product: CSASNSQIYEQYF.